The source of this T cell receptor (beta chain) is a study of CD8 T cells in ankylosing spondylitis. Germline CDR1 LGHNA, CDR2 YSLEER. V shed 0 bases and J shed 0 bases, with 19 bases lying between them. This CDR3 has 19 residues. Study results and caveats: Ankylosing spondylitis blood seemed to carry a telltale TCR beta motif made of several highly homologous variants.

TCRdb re-called the 5' RACE reads with MiXCR, one entry per CDR3 protein. This sample has 500,000 to 650,000 distinct CDR3 sequences, with about 5.4% found just once. Many counts were recorded for this clonotype. Its antigen is not known. The chain combines TRBV4-3 with TRBJ2-3, with D hard to call. Sequenced input: blood, either unsorted or a sorted T cell fraction (not recorded which). The receptor was isolated from a male donor with ankylosing spondylitis. DNA of the CDR3: TGCGCCAGCAGCCAAGATCCGACCCCTAGAGAAATTAGCACAGATACGCAGTATTTT. It codes for CASSQDPTPREISTDTQYF.